The clone carrying this T cell receptor (beta chain) was recorded a few times. The data derive from a study of blood T cell repertoires in COVID-19. Study summary: The origin of the acute and convalescent COVID-19 samples was the United States, Italy and Spain.

After removal of 5 bases from V and 9 bases from J, the junction contained 6 bases not matched to a gene. Germline CDR1 reads MNHEY; CDR2 reads SVGAGI. The length of the CDR3 is 14 residues. Authors' methods: Estimates of nucleated cell counts were drawn from the amplification of reference gene primers. Sequenced by immunoSEQ multiplex PCR; TCRdb stores in-frame clones only, minus some. For V, J and clone size, that table is used; D and trimming come from the DNA. The sample carries 250,000 to 350,000 clones, around 82% recorded once. The clonotype was recovered from a human donor with COVID-19, enrolled during active disease. The donor label of this sample is uncertain. The chain is built from TRBV6-5 and TRBJ2-4, with 11 bases identical to TRBD1. Input material: peripheral blood. Here the CDR3 reads CASSPGTGGFIQYF. The CDR3 region has the DNA TGTGCCAGCAGTCCCGGGACAGGGGGTTTCATTCAGTACTTC.